What follows describes a single T cell receptor (beta chain). Repertoires were generated with immunoSEQ multiplex PCR, while TCRdb's copy carries only in-frame clones and drops some. Here the sample spans some 100,000 clones, 82% being singletons. This sample was included in a study of blood T cell repertoires in COVID-19. Across the study: Sources were T cells, B-cell-depleted T cells, or PBMCs; the material itself was cDNA or gDNA.

The TCR comes from a man aged 50 to 60 with active or convalescent COVID-19. The sequenced sample consisted of peripheral blood.

The CDR3 is CASSELGGHNSPLHF. In DNA form, the CDR3 reads TGTGCCAGCAGTGAATTAGGGGGTCATAATTCACCCCTCCACTTT. This chain links TRBV6-1 with TRBJ1-6, with D perhaps matching TRBD1 (6 bases). CDR3 length equals 15 residues. CDR1 and CDR2 from the germline V gene are MNHNS and SASEGT. Trimming took 2 bases from V and 5 from J, leaving 10 bases between them.